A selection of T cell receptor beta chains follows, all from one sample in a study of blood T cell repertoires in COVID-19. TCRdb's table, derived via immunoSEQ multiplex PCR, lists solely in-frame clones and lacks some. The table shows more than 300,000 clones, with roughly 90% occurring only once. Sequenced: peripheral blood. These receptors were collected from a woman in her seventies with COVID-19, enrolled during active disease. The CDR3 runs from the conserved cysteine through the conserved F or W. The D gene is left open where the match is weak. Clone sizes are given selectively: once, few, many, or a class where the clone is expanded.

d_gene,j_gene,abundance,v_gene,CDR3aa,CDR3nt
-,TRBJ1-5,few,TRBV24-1,CATSGGATSNQPQHF,TGTGCCACCAGCGGGGGGGCCACTAGCAATCAGCCCCAGCATTTT
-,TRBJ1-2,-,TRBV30,CAWSVLKDRLGGPFYGYTF,TGTGCCTGGAGTGTACTTAAAGATCGGTTGGGGGGTCCCTTCTATGGCTACACCTTC
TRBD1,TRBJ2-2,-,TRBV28,CASSSTGKSGELFF,TGTGCCAGCAGTTCGACAGGGAAGTCCGGGGAGCTGTTTTTT
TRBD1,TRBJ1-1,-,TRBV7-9,CASSPTQGMNTEAFF,TGTGCCAGCAGCCCAACACAGGGGATGAACACTGAAGCTTTCTTT
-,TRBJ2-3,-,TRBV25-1,CASTRGVAGTDTQYF,TGTGCCAGCACCCGCGGGGTAGCGGGCACAGATACGCAGTATTTT
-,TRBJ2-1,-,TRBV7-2,CASSRLVEPYNEQFF,TGTGCCAGCAGTCGTTTGGTGGAGCCCTACAATGAGCAGTTCTTC
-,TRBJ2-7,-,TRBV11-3,CASSLNRDSEQYF,TGTGCCAGCAGCCTTAACAGGGATTCTGAGCAGTACTTC
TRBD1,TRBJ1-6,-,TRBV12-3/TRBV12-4,CASGTGGSPLHF,TGTGCCAGCGGGACAGGGGGCTCACCCCTCCACTTT
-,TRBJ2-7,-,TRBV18,CASSQEPGHAYEQYF,TGTGCCAGCTCACAAGAACCGGGACATGCCTACGAGCAGTACTTC
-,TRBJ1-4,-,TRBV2,CASSARLTNEKLFF,TGTGCCAGCAGTGCCAGACTAACTAATGAAAAACTGTTTTTT
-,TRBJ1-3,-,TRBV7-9,CARDGGSGNTIYF,TGTGCCAGGGACGGGGGCTCTGGAAACACCATATATTTT
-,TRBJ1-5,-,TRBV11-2,CASSLAIAQPQHF,TGTGCCAGCAGCTTAGCTATAGCCCAGCCCCAGCATTTT
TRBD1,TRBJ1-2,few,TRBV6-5,CASSPGTGGDYGYTF,TGTGCCAGCAGTCCCGGGACAGGGGGCGACTATGGCTACACCTTC
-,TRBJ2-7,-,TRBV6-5,CASSSTPAYEQYF,TGTGCCAGCAGTTCGACACCAGCCTACGAGCAGTACTTC
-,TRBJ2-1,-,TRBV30,CAWRTEGAEQFF,TGTGCCTGGAGAACGGAGGGGGCTGAGCAGTTCTTC